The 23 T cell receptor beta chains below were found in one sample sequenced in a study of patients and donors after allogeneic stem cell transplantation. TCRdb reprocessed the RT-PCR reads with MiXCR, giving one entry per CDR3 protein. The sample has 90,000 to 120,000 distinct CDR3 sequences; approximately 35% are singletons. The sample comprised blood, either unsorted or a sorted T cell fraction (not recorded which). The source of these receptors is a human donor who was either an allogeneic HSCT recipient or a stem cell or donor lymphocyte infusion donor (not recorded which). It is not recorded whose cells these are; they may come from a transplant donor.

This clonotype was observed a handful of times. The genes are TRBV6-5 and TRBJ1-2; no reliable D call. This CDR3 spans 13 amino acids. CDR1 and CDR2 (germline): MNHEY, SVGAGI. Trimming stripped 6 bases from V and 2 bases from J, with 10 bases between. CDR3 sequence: CASRETVNYGYTF. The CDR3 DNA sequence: TGTGCCAGCAGGGAGACGGTAAACTATGGCTACACCTTC.

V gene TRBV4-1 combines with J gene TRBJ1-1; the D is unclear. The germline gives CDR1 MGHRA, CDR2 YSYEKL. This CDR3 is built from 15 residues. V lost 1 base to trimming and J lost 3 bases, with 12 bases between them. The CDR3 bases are TGCGCCAGCAGCCAAGTTGAAGTGCTTTACACTGAAGCTTTCTTT. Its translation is CASSQVEVLYTEAFF.

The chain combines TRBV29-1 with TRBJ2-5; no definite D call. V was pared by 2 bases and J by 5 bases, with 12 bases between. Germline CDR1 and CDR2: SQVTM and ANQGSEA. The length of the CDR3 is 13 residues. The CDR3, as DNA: TGCAGCGTTGAACCCACCCTAGGGGAGACCCAGTACTTC. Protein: CSVEPTLGETQYF.

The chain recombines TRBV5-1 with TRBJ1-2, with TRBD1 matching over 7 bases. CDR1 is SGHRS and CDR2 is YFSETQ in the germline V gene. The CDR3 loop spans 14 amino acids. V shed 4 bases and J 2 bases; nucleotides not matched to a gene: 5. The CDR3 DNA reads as TGCGCCAGCAGCACTGACAGGGCGAACTATGGCTACACCTTC. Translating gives CASSTDRANYGYTF.

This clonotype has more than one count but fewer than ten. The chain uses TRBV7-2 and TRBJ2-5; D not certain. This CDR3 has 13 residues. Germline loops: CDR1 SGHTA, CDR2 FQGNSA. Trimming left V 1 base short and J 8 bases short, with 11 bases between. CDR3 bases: TGTGCCAGCAGCTTAGTCGTGACACAAACCCAGTACTTC. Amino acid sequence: CASSLVVTQTQYF.

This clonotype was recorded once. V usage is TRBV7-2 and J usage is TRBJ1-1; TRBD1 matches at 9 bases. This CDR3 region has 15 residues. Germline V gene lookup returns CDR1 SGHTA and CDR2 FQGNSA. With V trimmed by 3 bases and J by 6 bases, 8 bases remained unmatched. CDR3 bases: TGTGCCAGCAGCTTCCTAACAGGGGGCGCCCCTGAAGCTTTCTTT. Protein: CASSFLTGGAPEAFF.

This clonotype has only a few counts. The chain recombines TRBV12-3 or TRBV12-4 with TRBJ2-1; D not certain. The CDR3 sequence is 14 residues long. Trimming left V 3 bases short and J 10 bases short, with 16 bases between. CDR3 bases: TGTGCCAGCAGTTTTTATAGGGTGTTAGGGGAGCAGTTCTTC. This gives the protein CASSFYRVLGEQFF.

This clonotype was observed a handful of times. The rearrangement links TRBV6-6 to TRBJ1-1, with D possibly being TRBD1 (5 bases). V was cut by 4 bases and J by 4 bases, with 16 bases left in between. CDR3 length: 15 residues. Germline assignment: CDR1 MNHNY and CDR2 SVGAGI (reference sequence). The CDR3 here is CASSSPGAGATEAFF. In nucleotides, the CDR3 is TGTGCCAGCAGTTCTCCGGGAGCTGGGGCCACTGAAGCTTTCTTT.

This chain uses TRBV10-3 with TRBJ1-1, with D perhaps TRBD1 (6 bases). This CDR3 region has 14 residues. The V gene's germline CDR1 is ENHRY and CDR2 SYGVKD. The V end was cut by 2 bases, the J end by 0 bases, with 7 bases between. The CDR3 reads CAISEGGLNTEAFF. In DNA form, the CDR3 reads TGTGCCATCAGTGAGGGGGGGCTGAACACTGAAGCTTTCTTT.

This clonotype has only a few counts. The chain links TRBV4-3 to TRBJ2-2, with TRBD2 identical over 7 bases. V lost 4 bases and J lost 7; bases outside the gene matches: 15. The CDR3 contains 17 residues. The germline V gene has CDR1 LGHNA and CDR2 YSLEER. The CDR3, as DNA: TGCGCCAGCAGCCTCGAACCGGGACTACCAACACGCGGGGAGCTGTTTTTT. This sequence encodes CASSLEPGLPTRGELFF.

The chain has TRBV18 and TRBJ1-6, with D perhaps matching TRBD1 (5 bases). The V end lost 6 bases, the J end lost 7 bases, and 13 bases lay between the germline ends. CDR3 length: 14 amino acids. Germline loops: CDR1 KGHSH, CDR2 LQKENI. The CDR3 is CASSQGRENSPLHF. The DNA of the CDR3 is TGTGCCAGCTCCCAGGGACGGGAGAATTCACCCCTCCACTTT.

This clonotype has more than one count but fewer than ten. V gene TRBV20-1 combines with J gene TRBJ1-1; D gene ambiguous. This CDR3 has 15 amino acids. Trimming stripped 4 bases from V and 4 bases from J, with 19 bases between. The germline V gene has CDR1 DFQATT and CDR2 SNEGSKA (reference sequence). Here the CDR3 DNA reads TGCAGTGCTAAGAACCACAGCGTTTTTACCACTGAAGCTTTCTTT. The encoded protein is CSAKNHSVFTTEAFF.

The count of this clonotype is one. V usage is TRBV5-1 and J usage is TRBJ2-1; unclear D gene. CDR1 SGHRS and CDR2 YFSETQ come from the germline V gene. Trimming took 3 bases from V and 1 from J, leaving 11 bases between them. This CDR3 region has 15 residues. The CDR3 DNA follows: TGCGCCAGCAGCTCACGAACGGAATCCTACAATGAGCAGTTCTTC. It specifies CASSSRTESYNEQFF.

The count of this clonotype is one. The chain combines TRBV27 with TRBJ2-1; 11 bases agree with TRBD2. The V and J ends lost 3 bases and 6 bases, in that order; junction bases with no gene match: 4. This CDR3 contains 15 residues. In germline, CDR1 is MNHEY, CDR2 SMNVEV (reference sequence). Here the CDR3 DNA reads TGTGCCAGCAGTTTGGGGACTAGCGGATCCAATGAGCAGTTCTTC. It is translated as CASSLGTSGSNEQFF.

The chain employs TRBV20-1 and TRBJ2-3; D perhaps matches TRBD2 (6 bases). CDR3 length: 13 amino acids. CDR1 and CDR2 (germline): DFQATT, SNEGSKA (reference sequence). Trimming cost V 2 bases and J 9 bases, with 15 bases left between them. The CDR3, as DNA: TGCAGTGCTAGACACATAGCGGCCCCGACGCAGTATTTT. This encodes CSARHIAAPTQYF.

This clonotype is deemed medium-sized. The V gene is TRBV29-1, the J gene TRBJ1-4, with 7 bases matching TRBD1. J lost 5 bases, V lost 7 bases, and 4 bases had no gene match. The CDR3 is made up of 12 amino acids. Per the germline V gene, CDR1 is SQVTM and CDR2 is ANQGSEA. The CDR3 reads CSATGTNEKLFF. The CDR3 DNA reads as TGCAGCGCGACAGGGACCAATGAAAAACTGTTTTTT. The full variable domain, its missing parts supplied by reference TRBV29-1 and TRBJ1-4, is SAVISQKPSRDICQRGTSLTIQCQVDSQVTMMFWYRQQPGQSLTLIATANQGSEATYESGFVIDKFPISRPNLTFSTLTVSNMSPEDSSIYLCSATGTNEKLFFGSGTQLSVL.

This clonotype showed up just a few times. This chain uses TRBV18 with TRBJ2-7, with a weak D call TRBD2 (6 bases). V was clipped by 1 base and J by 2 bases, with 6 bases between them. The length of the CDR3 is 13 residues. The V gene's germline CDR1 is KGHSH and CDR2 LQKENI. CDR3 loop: CASSPRLAYEQYF. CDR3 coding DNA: TGTGCCAGCTCACCACGACTAGCCTACGAGCAGTACTTC.

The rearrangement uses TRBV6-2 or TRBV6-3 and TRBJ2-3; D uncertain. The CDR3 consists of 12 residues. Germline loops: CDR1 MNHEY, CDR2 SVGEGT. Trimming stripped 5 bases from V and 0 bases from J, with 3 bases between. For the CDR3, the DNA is TGTGCCAGCAGTCAAAGCACAGATACGCAGTATTTT. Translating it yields CASSQSTDTQYF.

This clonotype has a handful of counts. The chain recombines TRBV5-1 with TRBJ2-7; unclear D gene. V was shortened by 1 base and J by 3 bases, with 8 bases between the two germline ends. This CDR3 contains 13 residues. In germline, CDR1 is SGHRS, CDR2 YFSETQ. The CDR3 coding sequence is TGCGCCAGCAGCTTGAGAGGCGACTACGAGCAGTACTTC. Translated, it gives CASSLRGDYEQYF. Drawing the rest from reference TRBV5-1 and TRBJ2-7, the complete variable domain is KAGVTQTPRYLIKTRGQQVTLSCSPISGHRSVSWYQQTPGQGLQFLFEYFSETQRNKGNFPGRFSGRQFSNSRSEMNVSTLELGDSALYLCASSLRGDYEQYFGPGTRLTVT.

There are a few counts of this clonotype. The CDR3 sequence is CASSPGLSEQYF. The DNA for the CDR3 is TGCGCCAGCAGCCCGGGACTCTCAGAGCAGTACTTC. This chain links TRBV5-1 with TRBJ2-7; perhaps TRBD2 as D (6 bases). Deletions cut 4 bases from V and 7 bases from J, with 12 bases between. The germline gives CDR1 SGHRS, CDR2 YFSETQ. The length of the CDR3 is 12 residues.

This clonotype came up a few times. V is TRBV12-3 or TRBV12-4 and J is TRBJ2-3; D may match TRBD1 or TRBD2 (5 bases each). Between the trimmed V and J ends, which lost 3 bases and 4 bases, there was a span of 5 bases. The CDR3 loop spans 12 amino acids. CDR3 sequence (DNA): TGTGCCAGCAGTTTGGGGGCAGATACGCAGTATTTT. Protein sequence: CASSLGADTQYF.

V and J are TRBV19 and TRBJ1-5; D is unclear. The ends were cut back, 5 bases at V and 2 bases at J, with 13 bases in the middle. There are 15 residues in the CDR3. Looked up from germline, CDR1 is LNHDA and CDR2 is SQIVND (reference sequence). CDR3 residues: CASSFGNGGNQPQHF. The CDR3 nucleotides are TGTGCCAGTAGTTTCGGGAATGGTGGCAATCAGCCCCAGCATTTT.

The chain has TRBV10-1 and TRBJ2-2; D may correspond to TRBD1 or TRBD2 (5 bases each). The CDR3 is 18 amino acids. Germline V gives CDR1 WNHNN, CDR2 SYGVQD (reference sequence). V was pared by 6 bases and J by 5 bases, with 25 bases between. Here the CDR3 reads CASRDPGTESRMTGELFF. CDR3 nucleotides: TGCGCCAGCAGAGATCCCGGGACGGAATCTAGAATGACCGGGGAGCTGTTTTTT.